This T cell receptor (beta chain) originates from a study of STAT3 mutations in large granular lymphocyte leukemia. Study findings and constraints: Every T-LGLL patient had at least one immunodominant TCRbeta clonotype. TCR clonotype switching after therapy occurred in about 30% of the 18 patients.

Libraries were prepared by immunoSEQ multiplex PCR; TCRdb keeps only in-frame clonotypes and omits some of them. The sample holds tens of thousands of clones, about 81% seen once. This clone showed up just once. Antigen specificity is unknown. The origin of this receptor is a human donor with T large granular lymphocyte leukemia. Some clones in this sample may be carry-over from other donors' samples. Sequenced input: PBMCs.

In DNA, the CDR3 is TGTGCCAGTAGTCCGACGGGGACGGGGGACTATGGCTACACCTTC. Translation: CASSPTGTGDYGYTF. This sequence joins TRBV19 and TRBJ1-2; possible D gene TRBD1, 5 bases. Germline V gene sequence: CDR1 LNHDA, CDR2 SQIVND (reference sequence). V was trimmed by 5 bases and J by 3 bases, leaving 16 bases between them. The CDR3 loop spans 15 amino acids.